These 17 T cell receptor beta chains share one sample of origin, sequenced in a study of T cell responses to AZD1222 COVID-19 vaccine. The protocol was immunoSEQ multiplex PCR, while the TCRdb copy is restricted to in-frame clones and leaves out a portion. The sample lists about 140,000 clones; roughly 91% were seen once. Sequencing was performed on peripheral blood, taken 28 days after the second AZD1222 dose. These receptors were obtained from an adult who received the AZD1222 COVID-19 vaccine.

V gene TRBV28 combines with J gene TRBJ1-1; 7 nucleotides align to TRBD1. Germline lookup yields CDR1 MDHEN and CDR2 SYDVKM. The CDR3 extends over 14 amino acids. V was clipped by 6 bases and J by 1 base; unmatched bases: 5. The CDR3 here is CASSSQGTNTEAFF. As DNA, the CDR3 is TGTGCCAGCAGCTCACAGGGGACGAACACTGAAGCTTTCTTT.

This chain connects TRBV7-2 to TRBJ2-2; 9 bases agree with TRBD1. The germline V gene has CDR1 SGHTA and CDR2 FQGNSA. The CDR3 runs 15 residues. J lost 3 bases, V lost 1 base, and 0 bases had no gene match. This CDR3 reads CASSLGQGDTGELFF. The CDR3, as DNA: TGTGCCAGCAGCTTAGGACAGGGGGACACCGGGGAGCTGTTTTTT.

This chain joins TRBV3-1 (or the pseudogene TRBV3-2) and TRBJ2-2; TRBD2 agrees at 9 bases. Germline V gene lookup returns CDR1 LGHDT and CDR2 YNNKEL (reference sequence). V shed 0 bases and J 2 bases; nucleotides not matched to a gene: 7. The length of the CDR3 is 18 residues. The CDR3 spells CASSQDYGLASNTGELFF. CDR3 DNA sequence: TGTGCCAGCAGCCAAGATTACGGACTAGCGAGTAACACCGGGGAGCTGTTTTTT.

This chain links TRBV12-3 or TRBV12-4 with TRBJ2-1; D possibly corresponds to TRBD2 (6 bases). The CDR3 covers 12 residues. The V end lost 6 bases, the J end lost 9 bases, and 12 bases lay between the germline ends. CDR3 coding DNA: TGTGCCAGCAGCATCACCGGGGGTGAGCAGTTCTTC. Protein product: CASSITGGEQFF.

Here the CDR3 reads CASSLSVSRDEQFF. The DNA of the CDR3 is TGTGCCAGCAGCTTATCAGTCAGTAGGGATGAGCAGTTCTTC. V is TRBV11-1 and J is TRBJ2-1, with unresolved D. This CDR3 is built from 14 residues. Trimming pared 2 bases from V and 8 bases from J, leaving 13 bases between. Germline V gene sequence: CDR1 SGHAT, CDR2 FQDESV (reference sequence).

The J gene is TRBJ2-3, the V gene TRBV6-2 or TRBV6-3, with D unresolved. Trimming took 2 bases from V and 4 from J, leaving 7 bases between them. The CDR3 extends over 13 amino acids. Germline assignment: CDR1 MNHEY and CDR2 SVGEGT. The CDR3 DNA follows: TGTGCCAGCAGTTACCCACCAGCAGATACGCAGTATTTT. This codes for CASSYPPADTQYF.

This chain uses TRBV6-1 with TRBJ2-3, with 7 bases fitting TRBD1. J was trimmed by 6 bases and V by 2 bases; bases with no gene match: 2. This CDR3 is 13 amino acids long. From germline, CDR1 is MNHNS and CDR2 SASEGT. CDR3 protein: CASSERRGDTQYF. CDR3 DNA: TGTGCCAGCAGTGAACGCAGGGGGGATACGCAGTATTTT.

The V and J genes are TRBV27 and TRBJ2-7; 8 bases are shared with TRBD1. Trimming removed 5 bases from V and 2 bases from J; junction bases left unmatched: 8. Germline V gene lookup returns CDR1 MNHEY and CDR2 SMNVEV (reference sequence). There are 15 residues in the CDR3. In nucleotides, the CDR3 is TGTGCCAGCAGTACCCCGGACAGGGTTGCCTACGAGCAGTACTTC. This sequence encodes CASSTPDRVAYEQYF.

V usage is TRBV28 and J usage is TRBJ1-1; D gene uncertain. There are 14 residues in the CDR3. V shed 6 bases and J shed 5 bases, with 16 bases lying between them. The germline gives CDR1 MDHEN, CDR2 SYDVKM. CDR3 coding DNA: TGTGCCAGCAGCTATAGACTGCAAATGACTGAAGCTTTCTTT. As protein: CASSYRLQMTEAFF.

The chain uses TRBV7-8 and TRBJ1-2; no definite D call. The germline gives CDR1 SGHVS, CDR2 FQNEAQ. This CDR3 contains 16 residues. V dropped 4 bases and J dropped 1 base, with 16 bases sitting between them. The CDR3 region has the DNA TGTGCCAGCAGCTCCCGGATTAGATGGGATAACTATGGCTACACCTTC. It encodes CASSSRIRWDNYGYTF.

V gene TRBV28 combines with J gene TRBJ1-1, with D possibly being TRBD1 (6 bases). Trimming left V 7 bases short and J 0 bases short, with 15 bases between. The length of the CDR3 is 15 residues. Per germline, CDR1 MDHEN and CDR2 SYDVKM. The CDR3 loop reads CASNTGGGMNTEAFF. The CDR3 nucleotides are TGTGCCAGCAATACAGGTGGGGGCATGAACACTGAAGCTTTCTTT.

Details on this clone: The junction and the germline gene differ at one end; a read error may be behind it. The DNA for the CDR3 is TGCGCCAGCAGCCCGGGGGGAACTAGTGAAAAACTGTTTTTT. This codes for CASSPGGTSEKLFF. This chain uses TRBV10-1 with TRBJ1-4; D possibly corresponds to TRBD1 (5 bases). Germline values: CDR1 WNHNN, CDR2 SYGVQD (reference sequence). This CDR3 is 14 amino acids long.

The rearrangement uses TRBV4-1 and TRBJ1-2, with a possible D match to TRBD1 (6 bases). Germline loops: CDR1 MGHRA, CDR2 YSYEKL. The CDR3 is 17 amino acids. Trimming cost V 0 bases and J 4 bases, with 18 bases left between them. The CDR3 DNA follows: TGCGCCAGCAGCCAAGATCGGGACACCGACGTGGCCTATGGCTACACCTTC. Translating it yields CASSQDRDTDVAYGYTF.

This rearrangement joins TRBV20-1 to TRBJ2-3; D gene unclear. V was shortened by 1 base and J by 5 bases, with 1 base between the two germline ends. Germline CDR1 is DFQATT and CDR2 is SNEGSKA (reference sequence). The CDR3 is 10 residues long. The CDR3, as DNA: TGCAGTGCTAGAGGAGATACGCAGTATTTT. Encoded protein: CSARGDTQYF.

The sample holds a few counts of this clone. The chain uses TRBV9 and TRBJ2-1; D possibly corresponds to TRBD1 (6 bases). The CDR3 length is 16 residues. CDR1 SGDLS and CDR2 YYNGEE come from the germline V gene. Trimming removed 1 base at V and 5 bases at J, with 16 bases between. In nucleotides, the CDR3 is TGTGCCAGCAGCGTACAATCGCGGACAGTTAACAATGAGCAGTTCTTC. Protein product: CASSVQSRTVNNEQFF.

The V gene is TRBV2, the J gene TRBJ2-5, with unresolved D. CDR3 length: 12 residues. The V gene's germline CDR1 is SNHLY and CDR2 FYNNEI. Trimming took 8 bases from V and 5 from J, leaving 12 bases between them. This CDR3 reads CASHRQEETQYF. The CDR3 DNA sequence: TGTGCCAGCCACCGCCAGGAGGAGACCCAGTACTTC.

This clone came up a few times. This rearrangement joins TRBV28 to TRBJ2-3; TRBD2 might be the D (5 bases). V was cut by 2 bases and J by 2 bases, with 11 bases left in between. The V gene's germline CDR1 is MDHEN and CDR2 SYDVKM. CDR3 size: 15 residues. For the CDR3, the DNA is TGTGCCAGCAGTTTACCAGCGGCACTCACAGATACGCAGTATTTT. Its translation: CASSLPAALTDTQYF.